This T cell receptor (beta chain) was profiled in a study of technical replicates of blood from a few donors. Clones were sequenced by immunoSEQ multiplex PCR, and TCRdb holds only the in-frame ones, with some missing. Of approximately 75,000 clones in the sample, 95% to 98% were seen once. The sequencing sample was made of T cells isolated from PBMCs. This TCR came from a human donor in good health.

The CDR3 reads CASSPNTRVYYGYTF. The CDR3 nucleotides read TGTGCCAGCAGCCCAAACACCCGGGTCTACTATGGCTACACCTTC. The chain employs TRBV7-3 and TRBJ1-2; D unresolved. There are 15 residues in the CDR3. The germline gives CDR1 SGHTA, CDR2 FQGTGA. V dropped 5 bases and J dropped 3 bases, with 16 bases sitting between them.